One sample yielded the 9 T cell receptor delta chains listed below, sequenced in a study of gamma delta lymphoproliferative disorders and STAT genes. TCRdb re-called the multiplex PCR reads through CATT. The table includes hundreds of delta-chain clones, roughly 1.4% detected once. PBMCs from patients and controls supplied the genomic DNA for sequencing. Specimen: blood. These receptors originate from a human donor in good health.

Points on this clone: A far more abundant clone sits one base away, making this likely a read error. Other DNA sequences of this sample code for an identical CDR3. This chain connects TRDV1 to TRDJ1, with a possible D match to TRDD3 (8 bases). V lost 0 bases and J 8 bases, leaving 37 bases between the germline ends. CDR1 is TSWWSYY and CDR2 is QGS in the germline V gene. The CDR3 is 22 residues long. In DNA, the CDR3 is TGTGCTCTTGGGGAACTATTCCCCCTACTTCCTATTGCCGTTTGGGGGATGGAAAAACTCATCTTT. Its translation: CALGELFPLLPIAVWGMEKLIF.

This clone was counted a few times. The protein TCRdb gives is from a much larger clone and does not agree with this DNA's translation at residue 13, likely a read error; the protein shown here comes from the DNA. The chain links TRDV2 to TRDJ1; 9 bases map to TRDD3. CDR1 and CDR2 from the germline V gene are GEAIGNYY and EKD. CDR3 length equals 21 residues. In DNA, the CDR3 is TGTGCCTGTGACACCGTAGGGAAAACTGGGGGACTTAGGGAGTCCACCGACAAACTCATCTTT. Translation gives CACDTVGKTGGLRESTDKLIF.

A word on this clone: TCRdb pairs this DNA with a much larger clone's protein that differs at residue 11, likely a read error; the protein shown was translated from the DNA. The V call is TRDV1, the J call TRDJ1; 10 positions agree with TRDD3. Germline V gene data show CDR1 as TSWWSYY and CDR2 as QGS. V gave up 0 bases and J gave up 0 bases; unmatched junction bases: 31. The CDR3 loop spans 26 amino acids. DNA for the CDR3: TGTGCTCTTGGGGAACTACACCCACTGCCTCCCTATATTTACTGGGGGATCTCCCCGTACACCGATAAACTCATCTTT. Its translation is CALGELHPLPPYIYWGISPYTDKLIF.

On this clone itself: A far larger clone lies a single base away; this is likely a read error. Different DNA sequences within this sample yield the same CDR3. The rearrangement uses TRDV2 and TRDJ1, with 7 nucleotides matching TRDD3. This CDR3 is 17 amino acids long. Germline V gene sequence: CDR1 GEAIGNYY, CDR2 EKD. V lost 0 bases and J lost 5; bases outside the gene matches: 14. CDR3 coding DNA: TGTGCCTGTGACACCGTATACTGGGGAATACGCGAGGATAAACTCATCTTT. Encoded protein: CACDTVYWGIREDKLIF.

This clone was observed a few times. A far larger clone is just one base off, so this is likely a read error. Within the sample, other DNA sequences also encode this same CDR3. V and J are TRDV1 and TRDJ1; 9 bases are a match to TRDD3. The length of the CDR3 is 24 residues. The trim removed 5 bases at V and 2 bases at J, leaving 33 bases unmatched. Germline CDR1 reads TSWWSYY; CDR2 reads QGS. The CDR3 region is CALGNEAVWGIILYWGTYTDKLIF. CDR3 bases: TGTGCTCTTGGGAACGAGGCCGTCTGGGGTATTATCCTATACTGGGGGACTTATACCGATAAACTCATCTTT.

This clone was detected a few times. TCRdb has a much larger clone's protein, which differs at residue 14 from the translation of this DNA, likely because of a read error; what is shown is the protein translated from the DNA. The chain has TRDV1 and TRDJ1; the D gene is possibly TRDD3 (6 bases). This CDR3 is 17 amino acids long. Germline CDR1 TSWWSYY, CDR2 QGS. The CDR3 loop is CALGEKGWGQYTDRLIF. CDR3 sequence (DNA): TGTGCTCTTGGGGAAAAGGGCTGGGGACAGTACACCGATAGACTCATCTTT.

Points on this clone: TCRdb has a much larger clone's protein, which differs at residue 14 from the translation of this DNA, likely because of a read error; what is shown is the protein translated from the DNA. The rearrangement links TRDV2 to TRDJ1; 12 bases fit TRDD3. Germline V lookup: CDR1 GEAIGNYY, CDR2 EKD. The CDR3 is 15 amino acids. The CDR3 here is CACDLLLGDTDKLTF. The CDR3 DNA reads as TGTGCCTGTGATCTTTTACTGGGGGATACCGATAAACTCACCTTT.

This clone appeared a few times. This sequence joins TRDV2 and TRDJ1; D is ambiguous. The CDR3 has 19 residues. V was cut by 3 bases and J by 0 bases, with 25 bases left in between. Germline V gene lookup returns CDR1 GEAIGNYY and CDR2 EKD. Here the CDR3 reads CACDPLRPGTRPYTDKLIF. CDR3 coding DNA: TGTGCCTGTGACCCGCTTCGGCCAGGTACTCGTCCATACACCGATAAACTCATCTTT.

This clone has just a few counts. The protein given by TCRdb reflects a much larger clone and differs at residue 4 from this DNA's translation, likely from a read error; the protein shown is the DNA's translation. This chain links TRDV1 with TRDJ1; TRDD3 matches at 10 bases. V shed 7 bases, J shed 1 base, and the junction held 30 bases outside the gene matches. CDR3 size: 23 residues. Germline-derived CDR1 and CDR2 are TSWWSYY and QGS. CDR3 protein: CALVALPVLLKSRGIRGTDKLIF. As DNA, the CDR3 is TGTGCTCTTGTGGCCCTCCCAGTCCTCCTCAAAAGCAGGGGGATACGCGGCACCGATAAACTCATCTTT.